This T cell receptor beta chain was profiled in a study of OX40 agonist ivuxolimab in advanced cancers. Study summary: The drug used for patients, ivuxolimab, was an agonistic anti-OX40 (CD134) antibody. Six ivuxolimab dose levels, 0.01 to 10 mg/kg, were given intravenously every 2 weeks. Those treated in dose escalation had hepatocellular carcinoma, melanoma, renal cell cancer or head and neck cancer.

The V and J ends lost 1 base and 7 bases, in that order; junction bases with no gene match: 4. This CDR3 has 14 amino acids. Germline values: CDR1 SGHAT, CDR2 FQNNGV. TCRdb keeps only in-frame clones here, not all; method: immunoSEQ multiplex PCR. The table includes tens of thousands of clones, 65% to 90% detected once. With autoimmune disease history or systemic immunosuppression, patients were excluded. This clonotype originated in an adult with an advanced solid tumor such as melanoma, head and neck, liver or kidney cancer. The V and J genes are TRBV11-2 and TRBJ1-2; 9 nucleotides align to TRBD1. This sample comprised CD4+ or CD8+ T cells sorted from blood, obtained in a trial of the OX40 agonist ivuxolimab. The CDR3 nucleotides read TGTGCCAGCAGCTTAGGGACAGGGGTACTTGGCTACACCTTC. Its translation is CASSLGTGVLGYTF. The entire variable domain, with the rest obtained from reference TRBV11-2 and TRBJ1-2, is as follows: EAGVAQSPRYKIIEKRQSVAFWCNPISGHATLYWYQQILGQGPKLLIQFQNNGVVDDSQLPKDRFSAERLKGVDSTLKIQPAKLEDSAVYLCASSLGTGVLGYTFGSGTRLTVV.